This TCR beta chain was retrieved from a study of cytomegalovirus exposure and HLA in healthy donors. As for the study in general: Some 85 million unique TCRs from HLA-typed donors were held in an early data release.

General study findings and limits: TRBV6-2, TRBV6-3 and other indistinguishable V segments were excluded.

Notes on this clone: Its antigen is currently unknown.

The PCR was carried out with 60 Vbeta primers and 13 Jbeta primers. Method: immunoSEQ multiplex PCR; TCRdb's copy keeps in-frame clones and lacks some. The sample yields approximately 250,000 clones, approximately 78% seen once. This cohort consisted of healthy bone marrow donors. Trimming shortened V by 9 bases and J by 2 bases, and 19 bases separated the two germline ends. The V gene's germline CDR1 is LNHDA and CDR2 SQIVND (reference sequence). The CDR3 contains 16 residues. V is TRBV19 and J is TRBJ2-2, with TRBD1 as a possible D gene (5 bases). This clonotype was obtained from a boy younger than 18 in good health and CMV-seronegative. The specimen was PBMCs. The CDR3 DNA is TGTGCCAGACGGAAAGCCCCGACAGCTAACACCGGGGAGCTGTTTTTT. Translating it yields CARRKAPTANTGELFF.